The clone carrying this T cell receptor beta chain was seen ten or more times. This sample is drawn from a study of T cells in Graves' hyperthyroidism and ophthalmopathy. TCR beta CDR3 sequences were amplified from RNA transcripts. The HTBI set primed first-round TCR CDR3 RT-PCR. TCRdb ran MiXCR on the multiplex PCR reads and lists one entry per CDR3 protein. The data contain 300,000 to 450,000 distinct CDR3 sequences, roughly 15% of them seen just once; the ten biggest clones take up about 20%. Each ophthalmopathy patient scored at least 3 on the Clinical Activity Score and at least 4 on NOSPECS grade, with duration under 3 months. This CDR3 has 15 residues. Germline-derived CDR1 and CDR2 are MDHEN and SYDVKM. Trimming pared 1 base from V and 7 bases from J, leaving 14 bases between.

The sequenced sample consisted of blood. This rearrangement joins TRBV28 to TRBJ1-5; D perhaps matches TRBD1 (6 bases). The receptor was isolated from a woman between 25 and 40 years old with Graves' ophthalmopathy. The CDR3 loop is CASSLYRAQAQPQHF. As DNA, the CDR3 is TGTGCCAGCAGTTTATACAGGGCCCAGGCGCAGCCCCAGCATTTT.